This T cell receptor (beta chain) was identified during a study of T cell changes during pregnancy in multiple sclerosis. Sequencing used immunoSEQ multiplex PCR; TCRdb keeps in-frame clones, though not all of them. The sample carries about 44,000 clones, about nine tenths recorded once. V gave up 0 bases and J gave up 1 base, with 18 bases separating them. Per germline, CDR1 PRHDT and CDR2 FYEKMQ (reference sequence). CDR3 length: 18 amino acids. The input for sequencing was CD4+ T cells from peripheral blood mononuclear cells, taken in the first trimester of pregnancy. This chain uses TRBV13 with TRBJ1-1; D remains ambiguous. This receptor was taken from a female donor with multiple sclerosis, enrolled in a pregnancy study. CDR3 DNA sequence: TGTGCCAGCAGCTTAGGCTCAGTAGTATCAGACTCGAACACTGAAGCTTTCTTT. It translates to CASSLGSVVSDSNTEAFF.